A single TCR beta chain is shown here with its context. The CDR3 extends over 11 amino acids. Germline CDR1 SGDLS, CDR2 YYNGEE. V lost 3 bases and J 4 bases, leaving 5 bases between the germline ends. The protocol was immunoSEQ multiplex PCR, while the TCRdb copy is restricted to in-frame clones and leaves out a portion. The sample shows about 160,000 clones, 75% to 85% of them seen only once. This entry comes from a study of blood T cell repertoires in COVID-19. Overall study: Spain, Italy and the United States supplied samples that represented acute and convalescent COVID-19.

Two negative PCRs, clearance, or symptom resolution had been documented for recovered Cohort 3 donors. Sequencing was performed on PBMCs or T cells enriched from blood (not recorded which). The gene calls are TRBV9 and TRBJ2-7; D is perhaps TRBD1 (5 bases). This receptor was taken from a man aged 40-55 years who had recovered from COVID-19. CDR3 bases: TGTGCCAGCAGCGCAGGGTACGAGCAGTACTTC. It translates to CASSAGYEQYF.